A single sample is the source of the 2 T cell receptor beta chains below, sequenced in a study of cytomegalovirus exposure and HLA in healthy donors. It was with 60 Vbeta and 13 Jbeta primers that the PCR ran. Data came from immunoSEQ multiplex PCR; TCRdb stores just in-frame clones and leaves some out. The sample shows 72,000 or so clones, over 70% of them seen only once. Sequencing was carried out using PBMCs. These TCRs come from a human donor in good health.

This clone has just one count. V usage is TRBV6-4 and J usage is TRBJ2-3; 7 bases align to TRBD2. V was pared by 3 bases and J by 1 base, with 10 bases of the junction left unmatched. The CDR3 sequence is 17 residues long. The germline V gene has CDR1 MRHNA and CDR2 SNTAGT. This CDR3 reads CASSEAGADLRTDTQYF. The CDR3, as DNA: TGTGCCAGCAGTGAGGCGGGAGCAGATCTCCGCACAGATACGCAGTATTTT.

V gene TRBV9 combines with J gene TRBJ2-2; the match to TRBD2 covers 8 bases. Germline V gene lookup returns CDR1 SGDLS and CDR2 YYNGEE. The CDR3 has 16 residues. Trimming took 1 base from V and 5 from J; bases not matched to a gene: 7. The CDR3 coding sequence is TGTGCCAGCAGCGTAAGAAGCGGGAGTGGGACCGGGGAGCTGTTTTTT. This sequence encodes CASSVRSGSGTGELFF.